The 17 T cell receptor beta chains given below trace back to one sample, sequenced in a study of CD8 T cells in ankylosing spondylitis. Each CDR3 protein is one row after TCRdb ran MiXCR on the 5' RACE reads. The data show approximately 92,000 distinct CDR3 sequences, with about 8.8% seen just once and roughly 5% held by the top ten. The sequenced material came from blood, either unsorted or a sorted T cell fraction (not recorded which). The receptors originated from a male donor with ankylosing spondylitis or in good health (not recorded which).

This clonotype was recorded many times. DNA for the CDR3: TGTGCCAGCAGTTTGAGCGGGCTTCGCACAGATACGCAGTATTTT. Protein sequence: CASSLSGLRTDTQYF. This chain connects TRBV6-5 to TRBJ2-3; tentative D call: TRBD2 (6 bases). The CDR3 is made up of 15 amino acids. Germline lookup yields CDR1 MNHEY and CDR2 SVGAGI. V dropped 4 bases and J dropped 1 base, with 12 bases sitting between them.

At least ten counts were recorded for this clonotype. The chain recombines TRBV9 with TRBJ2-1; tentatively, D is TRBD1 or TRBD2 (5 bases each). This CDR3 is built from 14 residues. Germline assignment: CDR1 SGDLS and CDR2 YYNGEE. V was shortened by 4 bases and J by 5 bases, with 13 bases between the two germline ends. The CDR3 protein is CASSFGAANNEQFF. The CDR3, as DNA: TGTGCCAGCAGCTTCGGGGCAGCTAACAATGAGCAGTTCTTC.

This clonotype was seen repeatedly, ten times or more. The rearrangement joins TRBV10-2 to TRBJ2-2, with 10 bases identical to TRBD2. This CDR3 spans 16 amino acids. Per the germline V gene, CDR1 is WSHSY and CDR2 is SAAADI. V lost 3 bases and J lost 3; bases outside the gene matches: 4. The CDR3 loop is CASSDSGGLHTGELFF. The CDR3 DNA reads as TGCGCCAGCAGTGATAGCGGGGGGCTCCACACCGGGGAGCTGTTTTTT.

The sample holds one count of this clonotype. One base away lies a much larger clone, so this may be a sequencing read error. V usage is TRBV5-6 and J usage is TRBJ2-7; 7 nucleotides match TRBD2. The CDR3 is made up of 15 amino acids. Germline V gene sequence: CDR1 SGHDT, CDR2 YYEEEE. The V gene end was trimmed by 4 bases and the J gene end by 5 bases; junction bases not matched to a gene: 12. DNA of the CDR3: TGTGCCAGCAGCCAGCGGGGACGGGGTTACCACGAGCAGTACTTC. Translation gives CASSQRGRGYHEQYF.

This clonotype was recorded many times. J is TRBJ1-1 and V is TRBV20-1; maybe TRBD1 (6 bases). Germline V lookup: CDR1 DFQATT, CDR2 SNEGSKA (reference sequence). CDR3 size: 14 residues. Trimming left V 3 bases short and J 0 bases short, with 11 bases between. CDR3 bases: TGCAGTGCTAGTTCTCCAGGGGTGAACACTGAAGCTTTCTTT. It specifies CSASSPGVNTEAFF.

This clonotype has at least ten counts. The rearrangement joins TRBV19 to TRBJ1-5; TRBD1 agrees at 10 bases. The CDR3 loop spans 15 amino acids. CDR1 and CDR2 from the germline V gene are LNHDA and SQIVND (reference sequence). Trimming cost V 6 bases and J 2 bases; bases outside gene matches: 4. CDR3 DNA sequence: TGTGCCAGTAGCAGGGACAGGGGAGGCAATCAGCCCCAGCATTTT. The encoded protein is CASSRDRGGNQPQHF.

This clonotype was found many times. V usage is TRBV5-1 and J usage is TRBJ1-1; 9 nucleotides align to TRBD1. In germline, CDR1 is SGHRS, CDR2 YFSETQ. Unmatched junction bases numbered 12, after V lost 0 bases and J lost 3 bases. The CDR3 covers 18 residues. The CDR3 bases are TGCGCCAGCAGCTTGGGAGTTGGGACAGGGACGTCGGACACTGAAGCTTTCTTT. It specifies CASSLGVGTGTSDTEAFF. Using reference TRBV5-1 and TRBJ1-1 for the parts outside the CDR3, the full variable domain is KAGVTQTPRYLIKTRGQQVTLSCSPISGHRSVSWYQQTPGQGLQFLFEYFSETQRNKGNFPGRFSGRQFSNSRSEMNVSTLELGDSALYLCASSLGVGTGTSDTEAFFGQGTRLTVV.

This clonotype was detected ten times or more. The gene calls are TRBV5-6 and TRBJ1-2; TRBD1 matches at 9 bases. The CDR3 is made up of 16 amino acids. V gave up 4 bases and J gave up 4 bases; unmatched junction bases: 11. Per the germline V gene, CDR1 is SGHDT and CDR2 is YYEEEE. The CDR3 sequence is CASSPMDRGVLYGYTF. The CDR3, as DNA: TGTGCCAGCAGCCCAATGGACAGGGGCGTCCTCTATGGCTACACCTTC.

This clonotype was seen ten or more times. The chain links TRBV7-2 to TRBJ2-7; possible D gene TRBD2, 5 bases. There are 14 residues in the CDR3. With 4 bases removed from V and 0 bases from J, the gap between germline ends came to 10 bases. CDR1 SGHTA and CDR2 FQGNSA come from the germline V gene. The CDR3 DNA follows: TGTGCCAGCAGCTCGGGGTTCAGCTCCTACGAGCAGTACTTC. As protein: CASSSGFSSYEQYF. Variable domain in full (rest from reference TRBV7-2 and TRBJ2-7): GAGVSQSPSNKVTEKGKDVELRCDPISGHTALYWYRQSLGQGLEFLIYFQGNSAPDKSGLPSDRFSAERTGGSVSTLTIQRTQQEDSAVYLCASSSGFSSYEQYFGPGTRLTVT.

This clonotype was recorded at least ten times. V is TRBV5-1 and J is TRBJ2-5; possible D gene TRBD2, 6 bases. Per germline, CDR1 SGHRS and CDR2 YFSETQ. V lost 1 base to trimming and J lost 1 base, with 11 bases between them. The CDR3 loop spans 15 amino acids. CDR3 region: CASSLSLAIQETQYF. CDR3 coding DNA: TGCGCCAGCAGCTTGAGCCTAGCGATCCAAGAGACCCAGTACTTC.

Comments on this clonotype: This clone may be a read error of a much larger clone one base away. The J gene is TRBJ2-2, the V gene TRBV7-3; D is perhaps TRBD2 (6 bases). The CDR3 loop spans 17 amino acids. Germline V gene data show CDR1 as SGHTA and CDR2 as FQGTGA. CDR3 region: CACSLNGGNANTGELFF. Here the CDR3 DNA reads TGTGCCTGCAGCTTAAACGGCGGGAACGCGAACACCGGGGAGCTGTTTTTT.

This clonotype occurred many times. The junction differs from germline at one of its ends, possibly a read error. The chain couples TRBV29-1 to TRBJ2-6; D possibly corresponds to TRBD1 (5 bases). Germline V gene lookup returns CDR1 SQVTM and CDR2 ANQGSEA. CDR3 length equals 13 residues. In DNA form, the CDR3 reads TGCAGCGTTCTACACGCTGGGGCCAACGTCCTTACTTTC. Translated, it gives CSVLHAGANVLTF.

This clonotype was detected ten times or more. The gene calls are TRBV20-1 and TRBJ2-1, with 12 nucleotides matching TRBD2. Germline-derived CDR1 and CDR2 are DFQATT and SNEGSKA (reference sequence). CDR3 length: 15 amino acids. V gave up 3 bases and J gave up 10 bases; unmatched junction bases: 10. The CDR3 loop reads CSASPSGGAVREQFF. The CDR3 nucleotides read TGCAGTGCTAGTCCTAGCGGGGGGGCCGTTCGGGAGCAGTTCTTC.

This clonotype was seen at least ten times. This chain uses TRBV29-1 with TRBJ2-2, with TRBD1 as a possible D gene (6 bases). Germline-derived CDR1 and CDR2 are SQVTM and ANQGSEA. V was trimmed by 4 bases and J by 0 bases, leaving 9 bases between them. The CDR3 contains 14 residues. The CDR3, as DNA: TGCAGCGTTGCAGGGACAACGAACACCGGGGAGCTGTTTTTT. Protein: CSVAGTTNTGELFF.

This clonotype was detected a few times. The V gene is TRBV7-3, the J gene TRBJ2-5; D perhaps matches TRBD2 (7 bases). From germline, CDR1 is SGHTA and CDR2 FQGTGA. The CDR3 contains 16 residues. Trimming pared 2 bases from V and 5 bases from J, leaving 18 bases between. In nucleotides, the CDR3 is TGTGCCAGCAGCTTACGCGGGGGCCCTGACGGGGAGACCCAGTACTTC. Protein: CASSLRGGPDGETQYF.

This clonotype showed up many times. The V gene is TRBV5-6, the J gene TRBJ2-3, with D possibly being TRBD1 (6 bases). The ends were cut back, 6 bases at V and 1 base at J, with 15 bases in the middle. Germline CDR1 and CDR2: SGHDT and YYEEEE. The CDR3 length is 15 residues. The CDR3: CASTRRGTGTDTQYF. For the CDR3, the DNA is TGTGCCAGCACCCGTAGGGGGACGGGCACAGATACGCAGTATTTT.

This clonotype appeared many times. The V and J genes are TRBV11-2 and TRBJ2-7; 8 bases map to TRBD2. The CDR3 has 14 amino acids. Germline V CDR1 and CDR2: SGHAT, FQNNGV. Germline trimming cut 0 bases from V and 5 bases from J; bases unmatched to any gene: 3. CDR3 sequence reads: CASSLEFSGDEQYF. DNA for the CDR3: TGTGCCAGCAGCTTAGAGTTTAGCGGGGACGAGCAGTACTTC.